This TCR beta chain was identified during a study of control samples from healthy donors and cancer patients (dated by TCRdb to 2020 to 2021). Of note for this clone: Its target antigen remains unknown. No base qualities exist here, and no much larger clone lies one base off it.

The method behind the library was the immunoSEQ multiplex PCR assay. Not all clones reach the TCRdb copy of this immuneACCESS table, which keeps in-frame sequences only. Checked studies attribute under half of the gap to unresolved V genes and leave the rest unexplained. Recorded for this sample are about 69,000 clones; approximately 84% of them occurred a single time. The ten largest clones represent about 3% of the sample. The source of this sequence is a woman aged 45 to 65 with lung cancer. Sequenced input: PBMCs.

The CDR3: CASSPGGGTEAFF. The DNA sequence is TGTGCCAGCAGCCCAGGAGGGGGTACTGAAGCTTTCTTT. This sequence uses TRBV27 and TRBJ1-1; the best D guess is TRBD1, with 6 bases matching. Including cysteine and phenylalanine, the CDR3 has 13 amino acids. Only the CDR3 DNA stays, 39 bases, in frame from base 1. For CDR1 and CDR2, the germline V gene (reference sequence) lists MNHEY and SMNVEV. V is clipped by 6 bases and J by 5 bases, and the sequence between their germline boundaries is 13 bases long.